A selection of T cell receptor beta chains follows, all from one sample in a study of blood T cell repertoires in COVID-19. Sequencing used immunoSEQ multiplex PCR; TCRdb keeps in-frame clones, though not all of them. The profile shows 200,000 to 250,000 clones, roughly 87% of them singletons. Sequenced material: PBMCs or T cells enriched from blood (not recorded which). The receptor set was obtained from a woman in her 30s with acute COVID-19. CDR3s include the opening cysteine and the closing phenylalanine or tryptophan.

CDR3 protein	J gene	V gene
CASSLALGSYNSPLHF	TRBJ1-6	TRBV5-6
CASSEGQGAQRGSYEQYF	TRBJ2-7	TRBV6-1
CAASQNRDETQYF	TRBJ2-5	TRBV10-3
CASSIVRGENYEQYF	TRBJ2-7	TRBV19
CASSLVQTYGYTF	TRBJ1-2	TRBV7-9
CASSSDNHYGYTF	TRBJ1-2	TRBV5-8
CASSPTGFYEQYF	TRBJ2-7	TRBV7-2
CASTPGQGADQPQHF	TRBJ1-5	TRBV10-2
CASSLTSGGAETQYF	TRBJ2-5	TRBV5-1
CASSDPTSGVEHEQFF	TRBJ2-1	TRBV25-1
CASSPLGRNEKLFF	TRBJ1-4	TRBV5-6
CASRLQGANTEAFF	TRBJ1-1	TRBV6-4
CASTKDGTSNTGELFF	TRBJ2-2	TRBV2
CASTLDRENNQPQHF	TRBJ1-5	TRBV19
CAWSVLRDTEAFF	TRBJ1-1	TRBV30
CASSIPSGYNEQFF	TRBJ2-1	TRBV19
CASSDSGRGYEQYF	TRBJ2-7	TRBV6-4
CASSPGTAPYGYTF	TRBJ1-2	TRBV7-9
CASSLNFRGKETQYF	TRBJ2-5	TRBV5-1
CASSLGLSNEQFF	TRBJ2-1	TRBV7-9
CASSQPGGRAANEKLFF	TRBJ1-4	TRBV4-1
CASSWDCTYEQYF	TRBJ2-7	TRBV6-4
CASSPRSYNEQFF	TRBJ2-1	TRBV12-3/TRBV12-4
CATTGGGSPLHF	TRBJ1-6	TRBV7-9
CATSGGAEQFF	TRBJ2-1	TRBV24-1
CASSSTSFRPQNIQFF	TRBJ2-1	TRBV6-5
CASSLAESLTDQPQHF	TRBJ1-5	TRBV7-9
CASSLIPGSYEQYF	TRBJ2-7	TRBV27
CASSFRVWAEAFF	TRBJ1-1	TRBV12-3/TRBV12-4
CASSQRGQPQHF	TRBJ1-5	TRBV6-5
CASSLAGTQYF	TRBJ2-3	TRBV5-6
CASSLAGGYGYTF	TRBJ1-2	TRBV7-9
CASSLMRSTNEKLFF	TRBJ1-4	TRBV4-3
CASSENGPGNQPQHF	TRBJ1-5	TRBV10-2
CASSIKGLGYNEQFF	TRBJ2-1	TRBV7-9
CASSLAEPNYGYTF	TRBJ1-2	TRBV7-2
CASSSPGGTGGPANYGYTF	TRBJ1-2	TRBV7-9
CASRWTGNYGYTF	TRBJ1-2	TRBV6-5